The 27 T cell receptor beta chains below come from one sample, sequenced in a study of T cell repertoires in aging, cancer and after chemotherapy. Multiplex touch-down PCR with TRB-A/B primers amplified rearranged V-D-J TRB sequences. A single record per CDR3 protein comes from TCRdb applying MiXCR to the multiplex PCR reads. Here the sample spans some 830 distinct CDR3 sequences, around a fifth being singletons. Amplification of TCR beta used genomic DNA extracted from peripheral blood. The sample consisted of blood. These receptors originate from a human donor with a blood cancer.

By sample share, this clonotype is large. This chain joins TRBV27 and TRBJ1-1, with 7 bases fitting TRBD1. CDR1 and CDR2 (germline): MNHEY, SMNVEV (reference sequence). The CDR3 extends over 15 amino acids. The V gene end was trimmed by 5 bases and the J gene end by 4 bases; junction bases not matched to a gene: 10. CDR3 protein: CASSPLLQGSTEAFF. The CDR3 nucleotides are TGTGCCAGCAGTCCACTCCTACAGGGGAGCACTGAAGCTTTCTTT.

The chain couples TRBV9 to TRBJ2-5; TRBD1 matches at 7 bases. Germline loops: CDR1 SGDLS, CDR2 YYNGEE. The CDR3 length is 14 residues. Trimming at V came to 0 bases and at J to 2 bases, leaving 1 base not matched to a gene. CDR3 amino acids: CASSVETGQETQYF. CDR3 nucleotides: TGTGCCAGCAGCGTAGAGACAGGGCAAGAGACCCAGTACTTC.

This clonotype is judged medium-sized (0.01 to 0.1%). The V gene is TRBV6-1, the J gene TRBJ1-5; no firm D call. Trimming shortened V by 4 bases and J by 0 bases, and 10 bases separated the two germline ends. Germline V gives CDR1 MNHNS, CDR2 SASEGT. The CDR3 has 15 amino acids. Written as DNA, the CDR3 is TGTGCCAGCAGTGCGGGGATTTATAGCAATCAGCCCCAGCATTTT. Amino acids: CASSAGIYSNQPQHF.

V gene TRBV27 combines with J gene TRBJ2-5, with 9 bases that match TRBD2. Germline V CDR1 and CDR2: MNHEY, SMNVEV (reference sequence). V lost 6 bases, J lost 2 bases, and 4 bases stayed unmatched. The CDR3 contains 14 residues. This CDR3 is CASRTSGPQETQYF. The CDR3 DNA is TGTGCCAGCAGGACTAGCGGACCACAAGAGACCCAGTACTTC.

This clonotype qualifies as medium-sized (0.01 to 0.1%). This chain connects TRBV4-1 to TRBJ1-3; TRBD1 might be the D (6 bases). CDR3 length: 15 residues. Per the germline V gene, CDR1 is MGHRA and CDR2 is YSYEKL. V was shortened by 2 bases and J by 2 bases, with 10 bases between the two germline ends. The CDR3 loop is CASSQTGTTGNTIYF. The CDR3 nucleotides read TGCGCCAGCAGCCAAACAGGGACAACTGGAAACACCATATATTTT.

This clonotype is large (0.1 to 1%) by share. This chain uses TRBV6-1 with TRBJ2-5; TRBD1 matches at 9 bases. The J segment lost 5 bases and the V segment lost 10 bases, leaving 8 bases of the junction unmatched. CDR1 MNHNS and CDR2 SASEGT come from the germline V gene. The CDR3 consists of 13 residues. The CDR3 loop reads CATGDREQETQYF. The CDR3 nucleotides read TGTGCCACCGGGGACAGGGAACAGGAGACCCAGTACTTC.

By share, this clonotype ranks as large. This chain uses TRBV19 with TRBJ1-2; perhaps TRBD1 as D (5 bases). The CDR3 is 13 residues long. CDR1 LNHDA and CDR2 SQIVND come from the germline V gene (reference sequence). Trimming removed 5 bases at V and 1 base at J, with 8 bases between. The CDR3 nucleotides read TGTGCCAGTAGTCCACAGGTTAACTATGGCTACACCTTC. Its translation is CASSPQVNYGYTF.

This clonotype has a count of ten or more. This sequence joins TRBV4-1 and TRBJ1-5, with D uncertain. The V gene's germline CDR1 is MGHRA and CDR2 YSYEKL. With 2 bases removed from V and 6 bases from J, the gap between germline ends came to 11 bases. The CDR3 loop spans 14 amino acids. CDR3 sequence: CASSQKWGGQPQHF. In DNA form, the CDR3 reads TGCGCCAGCAGCCAAAAGTGGGGTGGTCAGCCCCAGCATTTT.

In this sample, this clonotype is medium-sized. The chain employs TRBV7-9 and TRBJ1-1; no firm D call. Per the germline V gene, CDR1 is SEHNR and CDR2 is FQNEAQ (reference sequence). The CDR3 has 15 amino acids. The V gene lost 3 bases and the J gene lost 0 bases, with 11 bases spanning the gap. In DNA form, the CDR3 reads TGTGCCAGCAGCTTTATACTCCCCCTGAACACTGAAGCTTTCTTT. It yields the protein CASSFILPLNTEAFF.

This clonotype qualifies as large (0.1 to 1%). This rearrangement joins TRBV6-5 to TRBJ2-6, with 8 bases lining up with TRBD1. The V and J ends lost 2 bases and 2 bases, in that order; junction bases with no gene match: 2. CDR3 length equals 16 residues. Germline V gene lookup returns CDR1 MNHEY and CDR2 SVGAGI. The CDR3: CASSYQQGAGANVLTF. DNA of the CDR3: TGTGCCAGCAGTTACCAACAGGGGGCTGGGGCCAACGTCCTGACTTTC.

This clonotype was seen only a few times. The V and J genes are TRBV6-1 and TRBJ1-1, with TRBD1 as a possible D gene (5 bases). Germline loops: CDR1 MNHNS, CDR2 SASEGT. V lost 6 bases and J lost 1, with 15 bases in between. The CDR3 is 15 residues long. This CDR3 reads CASSWGWQGNTEAFF. The DNA for the CDR3 is TGTGCCAGCAGCTGGGGTTGGCAGGGGAACACTGAAGCTTTCTTT.

Only a few counts were recorded for this clonotype. J is TRBJ1-5 and V is TRBV4-1, with 7 bases aligning to TRBD1. Germline CDR1 is MGHRA and CDR2 is YSYEKL. V gave up 3 bases and J gave up 2 bases; unmatched junction bases: 13. The CDR3 is 18 residues long. The CDR3 is CASSQNIPTGSRNQPQHF. CDR3 nucleotide sequence: TGCGCCAGCAGCCAGAACATACCGACAGGGTCACGCAATCAGCCCCAGCATTTT.

By share of the sample, this clonotype is large. The chain couples TRBV6-5 to TRBJ2-7, with D tentatively TRBD1 or TRBD2 (6 bases each). CDR1 is MNHEY, CDR2 SVGAGI, per germline. The V end was cut by 4 bases, the J end by 9 bases, with 16 bases between. The CDR3 has 13 amino acids. The CDR3 spells CASSLSGGAGQYF. The CDR3 bases are TGTGCCAGCAGTTTGTCCGGGGGCGCCGGGCAGTACTTC.

This clonotype counts as medium-sized (0.01 to 0.1%). The chain has TRBV6-4 and TRBJ2-1; 7 bases line up with TRBD1. V gave up 2 bases and J gave up 11 bases; unmatched junction bases: 12. The germline gives CDR1 MRHNA, CDR2 SNTAGT. This CDR3 is built from 15 residues. CDR3 region: CASSDGQGMTGQQFF. CDR3 sequence (DNA): TGTGCCAGCAGTGACGGCCAAGGAATGACAGGGCAGCAGTTCTTC.

With respect to this clonotype: Since the CDR3 does not end with the conserved phenylalanine or tryptophan, this likely comes from a read error. J is TRBJ1-2 and V is TRBV6-5, with unresolved D. The CDR3 runs 14 residues. V shed 0 bases and J shed 6 bases, with 11 bases lying between them. CDR1 and CDR2 (germline): MNHEY, SVGAGI. CDR3 residues: CASSYSSGVDGYTS. The DNA of the CDR3 is TGTGCCAGCAGTTACTCTAGCGGGGTTGATGGCTACACCTCC.

This clonotype is medium-sized in the sample. This rearrangement joins TRBV7-9 to TRBJ1-3; D remains unclear. The CDR3 totals 13 residues. CDR1 and CDR2 from the germline V gene are SEHNR and FQNEAQ (reference sequence). The germline V and J ends were trimmed by 3 bases and 7 bases, with 10 bases remaining between them. CDR3: CASSLAGSNTIYF. DNA of the CDR3: TGTGCCAGCAGCTTGGCGGGTTCGAACACCATATATTTT.

By sample fraction, this clonotype is large (0.1 to 1%). The chain links TRBV27 to TRBJ1-2, with D perhaps matching TRBD1 (5 bases). Trimming removed 6 bases at V and 8 bases at J, with 13 bases between. The CDR3 sequence is 12 residues long. Germline loops: CDR1 MNHEY, CDR2 SMNVEV (reference sequence). Here the CDR3 reads CASRAPGEGYTF. Here the CDR3 DNA reads TGTGCCAGCAGGGCTCCGGGGGAGGGCTACACCTTC.

The rearrangement uses TRBV6-2 or TRBV6-3 and TRBJ2-3; 15 nucleotides line up with TRBD2. This CDR3 has 19 amino acids. The V and J ends lost 3 bases and 2 bases, in that order; junction bases with no gene match: 9. The germline V gene encodes CDR1 MNHEY and CDR2 SVGEGT. The CDR3 DNA sequence: TGTGCCAGCAGTTATTCCGGGACTAGCGGGGGGCGCCCCACAGATACGCAGTATTTT. Its translation: CASSYSGTSGGRPTDTQYF.

This chain links TRBV19 with TRBJ2-1; 8 bases line up with TRBD2. Germline trimming cut 4 bases from V and 5 bases from J; bases unmatched to any gene: 4. CDR1 and CDR2 (germline): LNHDA, SQIVND (reference sequence). There are 14 residues in the CDR3. The chain's CDR3 is CASSSGGLNNEQFF. DNA for the CDR3: TGTGCCAGTAGTAGCGGGGGGCTAAACAATGAGCAGTTCTTC. Together with reference TRBV19 and TRBJ2-1, the CDR3 gives the full variable domain: DGGITQSPKYLFRKEGQNVTLSCEQNLNHDAMYWYRQDPGQGLRLIYYSQIVNDFQKGDIAEGYSVSREKKESFPLTVTSAQKNPTAFYLCASSSGGLNNEQFFGPGTRLTVL.

This clonotype qualifies as medium-sized. CDR3 coding DNA: TGTGCCACCAGCACCCAGGACCATGGCTCCTACGAGCAGTACTTC. Translated: CATSTQDHGSYEQYF. The chain combines TRBV24-1 with TRBJ2-7; the D is unclear. Germline V gives CDR1 KGHDR, CDR2 SFDVKD. CDR3 length: 15 amino acids. V lost 7 bases and J lost 0, with 15 bases in between.

In this sample, this clonotype is large. The V gene is TRBV30, the J gene TRBJ2-7; maybe TRBD2 (6 bases). The CDR3 extends over 13 amino acids. Germline CDR1 and CDR2: GTSNPN and SVGIG (reference sequence). V was cut by 3 bases and J by 6 bases, with 15 bases left in between. The CDR3 nucleotides read TGTGCCTGGAGCCCTGGGGGGATCGGCGAGCAGTACTTC. It yields the protein CAWSPGGIGEQYF.

By share, this clonotype counts as large (0.1 to 1%). This chain connects TRBV6-4 to TRBJ2-2; D uncertain. Germline CDR1 is MRHNA and CDR2 is SNTAGT. The CDR3 loop spans 13 amino acids. V was trimmed by 2 bases and J by 3 bases, leaving 4 bases between them. In nucleotides, the CDR3 is TGTGCCAGCAGTGACAGGGACACCGGGGAGCTGTTTTTT. It codes for CASSDRDTGELFF.

This clonotype is termed medium-sized (0.01 to 0.1%). The chain is built from TRBV12-3 or TRBV12-4 and TRBJ1-2, with unresolved D. Trimming took off 6 bases at V and 4 bases at J, with 9 bases between the two ends. This CDR3 comprises 12 residues. The CDR3 DNA reads as TGTGCCAGCAGAGATAACAGCTATGGCTACACCTTC. Encoded protein: CASRDNSYGYTF.

This clonotype is judged medium-sized. The V call is TRBV20-1, the J call TRBJ1-1, with no clear D. CDR3 length: 11 residues. V was shortened by 6 bases and J by 6 bases, with 11 bases between the two germline ends. Germline assignment: CDR1 DFQATT and CDR2 SNEGSKA (reference sequence). The CDR3 reads CSAPGWPEAFF. CDR3 nucleotides: TGCAGTGCCCCCGGTTGGCCTGAAGCTTTCTTT.

This clonotype came up a few times. The chain recombines TRBV14 with TRBJ2-4; D possibly uses TRBD1 or TRBD2 (5 bases each). This CDR3 is built from 15 residues. Germline V gives CDR1 SGHDN, CDR2 FVKESK. Trimming pared 5 bases from V and 8 bases from J, leaving 19 bases between. The CDR3 DNA follows: TGTGCCAGCAGCGCCGGTAGAGGGGTCTCTGACATTCAGTACTTC. Its protein product is CASSAGRGVSDIQYF.

This clonotype is categorized as large. This chain joins TRBV6-2 or TRBV6-3 and TRBJ1-2; no firm D call. Germline CDR1 and CDR2: MNHEY and SVGEGT. This CDR3 region has 15 residues. V was shortened by 5 bases and J by 3 bases, with 16 bases between the two germline ends. The CDR3: CASSLYNTRDYGYTF. In DNA form, the CDR3 reads TGTGCCAGCAGTCTATACAACACGAGGGACTATGGCTACACCTTC.

The V and J genes are TRBV5-6 and TRBJ2-3, with 8 bases matching TRBD1. Germline CDR1 reads SGHDT; CDR2 reads YYEEEE. The CDR3 runs to 15 residues. V dropped 3 bases and J dropped 1; count of bases not matched to a gene: 4. CDR3 sequence (DNA): TGTGCCAGCAGCTGGTGGGGACAGGGCACAGATACGCAGTATTTT. Translating gives CASSWWGQGTDTQYF. The whole variable domain, filled in from reference TRBV5-6 and TRBJ2-3, reads DAGVTQSPTHLIKTRGQQVTLRCSPKSGHDTVSWYQQALGQGPQFIFQYYEEEERQRGNFPDRFSGHQFPNYSSELNVNALLLGDSALYLCASSWWGQGTDTQYFGPGTRLTVL.